This entry lists 18 T cell receptor beta chains sequenced from one sample in a study of identical twins. A single record per CDR3 protein comes from TCRdb applying MiXCR to the 5' RACE reads. The profile shows just under 550,000 distinct CDR3 sequences, roughly 15% of them singletons. The sample also formed part of further work on yellow fever vaccine responses in identical twins.

The specimen was CD4+ T cells sorted from blood. These receptors were taken from a woman aged 18-29 years in good health.

The chain joins TRBV19 to TRBJ1-1; the match to TRBD1 covers 8 bases. Germline V gives CDR1 LNHDA, CDR2 SQIVND (reference sequence). V lost 9 bases and J lost 1; bases outside the gene matches: 7. This CDR3 comprises 14 residues. The CDR3 loop reads CASSIGTGNTEAFF. The CDR3 DNA reads as TGTGCCAGCAGCATCGGGACAGGGAACACTGAAGCTTTCTTT. Based on the CDR3 plus reference TRBV19 and TRBJ1-1, the full variable domain is DGGITQSPKYLFRKEGQNVTLSCEQNLNHDAMYWYRQDPGQGLRLIYYSQIVNDFQKGDIAEGYSVSREKKESFPLTVTSAQKNPTAFYLCASSIGTGNTEAFFGQGTRLTVV.

The chain recombines TRBV24-1 with TRBJ1-5; D possibly corresponds to TRBD1 (6 bases). Germline V gene sequence: CDR1 KGHDR, CDR2 SFDVKD. Trimming pared 3 bases from V and 9 bases from J, leaving 14 bases between. The CDR3 contains 14 residues. The CDR3 DNA follows: TGTGCCACCAGTGATAGTGGGGGCCCTTGGCCCCAGCATTTT. The encoded protein is CATSDSGGPWPQHF.

This chain links TRBV6-1 with TRBJ1-6; TRBD1 might be the D (5 bases). The CDR3 runs 17 residues. V was pared by 3 bases and J by 5 bases, with 17 bases between. Germline assignment: CDR1 MNHNS and CDR2 SASEGT. For the CDR3, the DNA is TGTGCCAGCAGTGAGGGTCGGCGGGGGGGTGATAATTCACCCCTCCACTTT. Its translation: CASSEGRRGGDNSPLHF.

This clonotype was seen only a few times. The rearrangement links TRBV4-2 to TRBJ1-5; D not resolved. Per germline, CDR1 LGHNA and CDR2 YNFKEQ. Trimming cost V 4 bases and J 6 bases, with 25 bases left between them. This CDR3 has 18 residues. CDR3 in DNA: TGTGCCAGCAGCCCCCGGGATACCACACCCACGAGACCTCAGCCCCAGCATTTT. It encodes CASSPRDTTPTRPQPQHF.

This clonotype was detected only a few times. The chain joins TRBV28 to TRBJ2-4; 12 bases line up with TRBD1. CDR1 and CDR2 (germline): MDHEN, SYDVKM. V trimming: 4 bases; J trimming: 10 bases; junction bases outside the gene matches: 8. The CDR3 covers 15 residues. CDR3 sequence (DNA): TGTGCCAGCAGTTCACCCGGGACAGGGGGCAATATTCAGTACTTC. The encoded protein is CASSSPGTGGNIQYF.

In its sample, this clonotype was seen many times. The chain joins TRBV19 to TRBJ2-1, with D possibly TRBD2 on 5 matching bases. Trimming took 7 bases from V and 5 from J, leaving 12 bases between them. CDR3 length: 13 amino acids. Germline V CDR1 and CDR2: LNHDA, SQIVND (reference sequence). CDR3 sequence (DNA): TGTGCCAGTACGGGAAATAGCCACAATGAGCAGTTCTTC. This encodes CASTGNSHNEQFF.

The V and J genes are TRBV28 and TRBJ2-1, with 9 bases matching TRBD1. The CDR3 runs to 15 residues. Germline V gene lookup returns CDR1 MDHEN and CDR2 SYDVKM. The ends lost 2 bases at V and 15 bases at J; junction bases unmatched: 14. The CDR3 nucleotides read TGTGCCAGCAGTTTAGGTGGGACAGGGAGATTGTCACCGTTCTTC. It codes for CASSLGGTGRLSPFF. The entire variable domain, with the rest obtained from reference TRBV28 and TRBJ2-1, is as follows: DVKVTQSSRYLVKRTGEKVFLECVQDMDHENMFWYRQDPGLGLRLIYFSYDVKMKEKGDIPEGYSVSREKKERFSLILESASTNQTSMYLCASSLGGTGRLSPFFGPGTRLTVL.

In this sample, this clonotype turned up a few times. The chain couples TRBV3-1 to TRBJ2-7; TRBD2 matches 11 bases. J gave up 2 bases and V 3 bases, and 9 bases lay outside the gene matches. The CDR3 totals 17 residues. Per germline, CDR1 LGHDT and CDR2 YNNKEL (reference sequence). The CDR3 loop is CASSQGRTSGRTYEQYV. The CDR3 DNA is TGTGCCAGCAGCCAGGGCCGGACTAGCGGGCGAACCTACGAGCAGTACGTC.

This clonotype was counted only a few times. V gene TRBV2 combines with J gene TRBJ2-2; weak D call: TRBD1 (6 bases). Per the germline V gene, CDR1 is SNHLY and CDR2 is FYNNEI. This CDR3 is 16 amino acids long. V was pared by 7 bases and J by 1 base, with 16 bases between. The CDR3 loop is CASTDPGQLNTGELFF. CDR3 DNA sequence: TGTGCCAGCACCGATCCAGGACAGCTGAACACCGGGGAGCTGTTTTTT.

A few counts support this clonotype. The chain links TRBV27 to TRBJ2-5; the match to TRBD1 covers 7 bases. Germline-derived CDR1 and CDR2 are MNHEY and SMNVEV (reference sequence). Trimming removed 6 bases from V and 4 bases from J; junction bases left unmatched: 8. This CDR3 spans 14 amino acids. CDR3: CASRNRGPAETQYF. DNA for the CDR3: TGTGCCAGCAGAAACAGGGGACCGGCAGAGACCCAGTACTTC.

The chain combines TRBV29-1 with TRBJ2-3; 7 bases align to TRBD2. This CDR3 region has 15 residues. The germline CDR1 and CDR2 sequences are SQVTM and ANQGSEA. V was pared by 4 bases and J by 3 bases, with 10 bases of the junction left unmatched. The CDR3 sequence: CSVVRAGSRTDTQYF. CDR3 coding DNA: TGCAGCGTTGTCCGAGCGGGGAGCCGAACAGATACGCAGTATTTT.

The gene calls are TRBV6-6 and TRBJ1-1; no firm D call. The germline CDR1 and CDR2 sequences are MNHNY and SVGAGI (reference sequence). Trimming pared 0 bases from V and 7 bases from J, leaving 18 bases between. The length of the CDR3 is 16 residues. The CDR3 protein is CASSYSSLFYQNEAFF. CDR3 nucleotides: TGTGCCAGCAGTTACTCGTCACTATTTTACCAAAATGAAGCTTTCTTT.

V is TRBV6-1 and J is TRBJ1-5, with TRBD1 matching 10 bases. Per germline, CDR1 MNHNS and CDR2 SASEGT. CDR3 size: 16 residues. Trimming removed 5 bases from V and 7 bases from J; junction bases left unmatched: 11. CDR3: CASSPSDRGLEQPQHF. DNA for the CDR3: TGTGCCAGCAGTCCAAGTGACAGGGGGCTGGAGCAGCCCCAGCATTTT.

V usage is TRBV5-1 and J usage is TRBJ2-1; D remains unclear. This CDR3 has 13 residues. The germline V gene encodes CDR1 SGHRS and CDR2 YFSETQ. V was shortened by 3 bases and J by 4 bases, with 8 bases between the two germline ends. DNA of the CDR3: TGCGCCAGCAGCTCAACGACATACAATGAGCAGTTCTTC. Amino acids: CASSSTTYNEQFF.

This clonotype was observed a few times. The chain joins TRBV20-1 to TRBJ1-1; no definite D call. The CDR3 is made up of 14 amino acids. The germline V gene has CDR1 DFQATT and CDR2 SNEGSKA (reference sequence). Trimming removed 5 bases at V and 4 bases at J, with 17 bases between. CDR3 region: CSAGSIGLTTEAFF. DNA of the CDR3: TGCAGTGCTGGGTCCATCGGGTTAACCACTGAAGCTTTCTTT.

The chain couples TRBV28 to TRBJ1-4, with D possibly being TRBD1 (6 bases). The CDR3 consists of 14 residues. The V gene's germline CDR1 is MDHEN and CDR2 SYDVKM. Trimming took off 9 bases at V and 7 bases at J, with 18 bases between the two ends. This CDR3 reads CASRGTQPFEKLFF. CDR3 in DNA: TGTGCCAGTAGGGGGACACAACCGTTTGAAAAACTGTTTTTT.

The CDR3 spells CSAKGFGGYTF. CDR3 nucleotides: TGCAGTGCCAAGGGCTTTGGGGGCTACACCTTC. The chain joins TRBV20-1 to TRBJ1-2; unclear D gene. V lost 6 bases to trimming and J lost 8 bases, with 13 bases between them. The CDR3 extends over 11 amino acids. CDR1 is DFQATT and CDR2 is SNEGSKA in the germline V gene (reference sequence).

The chain is built from TRBV6-5 and TRBJ1-1, with 9 nucleotides matching TRBD1. CDR3 length: 15 residues. The ends lost 2 bases at V and 2 bases at J; junction bases unmatched: 3. CDR1 is MNHEY, CDR2 SVGAGI, per germline. As DNA, the CDR3 is TGTGCCAGCAGTTACCGGGACAGGGACAACACTGAAGCTTTCTTT. This encodes CASSYRDRDNTEAFF.